The entry below describes one T cell receptor beta chain. No antigen is known for it. Amplification started from genomic DNA. Multiplex PCR with 30 forward and 13 reverse primers amplified the TCR beta CDR3. TCRdb re-called the multiplex PCR reads with MiXCR, one entry per CDR3 protein. The data show 280,000 or so distinct CDR3 sequences, with roughly 50% seen just once and roughly 13% held by the top ten. The CDR3 has 16 residues. V shed 4 bases and J 2 bases; nucleotides not matched to a gene: 7. Germline V gene lookup returns CDR1 LGHNA and CDR2 YNFKEQ. The source of the sample is a study of type 1 and type 2 diabetes patients. General study results and limits: Age and gender were not matched between study groups.

The J gene is TRBJ1-4, the V gene TRBV4-2, with 7 bases that match TRBD1. Material: peripheral blood mononuclear cells (PBMCs). This clonotype was obtained from a man younger than 30 with type 2 diabetes. In DNA, the CDR3 is TGTGCCAGCAGCCCGGGGGGGACAGACACTAATGAAAAACTGTTTTTT. Its protein product is CASSPGGTDTNEKLFF.